These 30 T cell receptor beta chains were sequenced from one sample in a study of T-cell memory formation after mild COVID-19. TCRdb reanalysed the 5' RACE reads using MiXCR and keeps one entry per CDR3 protein. Found here are 280,000 or so distinct CDR3 sequences, under 8.5% of them singletons; the top ten hold about 22%. The specimen was PBMCs or a T cell subset sorted from them (not recorded which). Receptors were obtained from a man aged 18-30 years who had mild COVID-19 (a few samples of this study predate the infection). Cell type and time point are not known.

This clonotype turned up a few times. The rearrangement uses TRBV7-9 and TRBJ1-2; the D is unclear. Germline V gene data show CDR1 as SEHNR and CDR2 as FQNEAQ (reference sequence). V was clipped by 6 bases and J by 8 bases, with 19 bases between them. This CDR3 comprises 14 residues. The CDR3 loop reads CASSSWVLTDGYTF. CDR3 in DNA: TGTGCCAGCAGTTCTTGGGTCCTAACAGACGGCTACACCTTC.

This clonotype was observed at least ten times. The chain combines TRBV3-1 with TRBJ2-3, with 8 bases matching TRBD2. J was trimmed by 0 bases and V by 0 bases; bases with no gene match: 2. This CDR3 has 16 residues. Germline-derived CDR1 and CDR2 are LGHDT and YNNKEL (reference sequence). This CDR3 is CASSQEASGSTDTQYF. The CDR3 region has the DNA TGTGCCAGCAGCCAAGAGGCTAGCGGGAGCACAGATACGCAGTATTTT.

This clonotype has more than one count but fewer than ten. The chain is built from TRBV9 and TRBJ2-2, with TRBD1 identical over 7 bases. Germline loops: CDR1 SGDLS, CDR2 YYNGEE. The junction had 6 bases not matched to a gene; V was cut back by 0 bases and J by 7 bases. CDR3 length: 15 amino acids. The CDR3 region is CASSVEGARIGELFF. CDR3 DNA: TGTGCCAGCAGCGTAGAGGGGGCGAGGATCGGGGAGCTGTTTTTT.

V is TRBV7-9 and J is TRBJ1-2; D unresolved. The germline CDR1 and CDR2 sequences are SEHNR and FQNEAQ (reference sequence). The CDR3 sequence is 15 residues long. Trimming stripped 5 bases from V and 2 bases from J, with 15 bases between. The CDR3 DNA reads TGTGCCAGCAGCGGACCCTTGGAGATAAACTATGGCTACACCTTC. It codes for CASSGPLEINYGYTF. Full variable domain (missing parts from reference TRBV7-9 and TRBJ1-2): DTGVSQNPRHKITKRGQNVTFRCDPISEHNRLYWYRQTLGQGPEFLTYFQNEAQLEKSRLLSDRFSAERPKGSFSTLEIQRTEQGDSAMYLCASSGPLEINYGYTFGSGTRLTVV.

This clonotype was detected a few times. V usage is TRBV7-3 and J usage is TRBJ2-2; no clear D gene. V lost 2 bases to trimming and J lost 0 bases, with 7 bases between them. Germline CDR1 reads SGHTA; CDR2 reads FQGTGA. The CDR3 consists of 15 residues. Here the CDR3 reads CASSLSGANTGELFF. Here the CDR3 DNA reads TGTGCCAGCAGCTTATCTGGAGCGAACACCGGGGAGCTGTTTTTT.

This clonotype was counted many times. The chain uses TRBV7-9 and TRBJ2-3; 12 nucleotides align to TRBD1. The CDR3 totals 16 residues. The ends lost 4 bases at V and 6 bases at J; junction bases unmatched: 8. Germline lookup yields CDR1 SEHNR and CDR2 FQNEAQ (reference sequence). The CDR3 spells CASSSTGTGGLDTQYF. The CDR3 DNA reads as TGTGCCAGCAGCTCGACCGGGACAGGGGGCCTCGATACGCAGTATTTT.

The chain combines TRBV20-1 with TRBJ2-7; 9 nucleotides match TRBD1. V was pared by 8 bases and J by 5 bases, with 7 bases of the junction left unmatched. The germline V gene has CDR1 DFQATT and CDR2 SNEGSKA (reference sequence). This CDR3 is built from 12 residues. The CDR3 spells CSSGTGYNEQYF. For the CDR3, the DNA is TGCAGTTCCGGGACAGGGTATAACGAGCAGTACTTC.

J is TRBJ1-5 and V is TRBV7-2; 7 bases are shared with TRBD1. CDR3 length: 16 residues. Germline CDR1 and CDR2: SGHTA and FQGNSA. V lost 5 bases and J lost 1; bases outside the gene matches: 8. CDR3 residues: CASSPRGQESNQPQHF. The CDR3 bases are TGTGCCAGCAGCCCGCGAGGACAGGAAAGCAATCAGCCCCAGCATTTT.

This clonotype came up a few times. This sequence joins TRBV7-2 and TRBJ2-7; 12 nucleotides match TRBD2. CDR3 length equals 15 residues. Germline assignment: CDR1 SGHTA and CDR2 FQGNSA. V lost 5 bases, J lost 5 bases, and 7 bases stayed unmatched. The chain's CDR3 is CASSPRLAGVDEQYF. The CDR3 DNA reads TGTGCCAGCAGCCCCCGACTAGCGGGGGTAGACGAGCAGTACTTC.

This clonotype was found a few times. The V call is TRBV7-2, the J call TRBJ2-2; unclear D gene. CDR1 SGHTA and CDR2 FQGNSA come from the germline V gene. With 3 bases removed from V and 3 bases from J, the gap between germline ends came to 11 bases. The CDR3 totals 15 residues. CDR3 nucleotide sequence: TGTGCCAGCAGCTTTCCGGGCTTCTACACCGGGGAGCTGTTTTTT. Residues: CASSFPGFYTGELFF.

This clonotype has a handful of counts. The chain links TRBV28 to TRBJ1-2, with D perhaps TRBD1 (6 bases). Germline CDR1 is MDHEN and CDR2 is SYDVKM. This CDR3 spans 14 amino acids. With 6 bases removed from V and 8 bases from J, the gap between germline ends came to 19 bases. In DNA form, the CDR3 reads TGTGCCAGCAGACAACTAGGGGGAATGGGAGGCTACACCTTC. Its translation: CASRQLGGMGGYTF.

This clonotype was observed a few times. The chain's CDR3 is CASSLGAGQVNSPLHF. The CDR3 nucleotides read TGTGCCAGCAGCTTAGGCGCGGGGCAGGTTAATTCACCCCTCCACTTT. The V call is TRBV7-2, the J call TRBJ1-6; D perhaps matches TRBD1 (5 bases). The germline V gene encodes CDR1 SGHTA and CDR2 FQGNSA. Deletions cut 1 base from V and 6 bases from J, with 13 bases between. The CDR3 sequence is 16 residues long. The full variable domain, completed using reference TRBV7-2 and TRBJ1-6, is GAGVSQSPSNKVTEKGKDVELRCDPISGHTALYWYRQSLGQGLEFLIYFQGNSAPDKSGLPSDRFSAERTGGSVSTLTIQRTQQEDSAVYLCASSLGAGQVNSPLHFGNGTRLTVT.

This chain connects TRBV5-4 to TRBJ2-2; TRBD2 matches 7 bases. Germline loops: CDR1 SGHNT, CDR2 YYREEE (reference sequence). There are 14 residues in the CDR3. V was clipped by 4 bases and J by 4 bases; unmatched bases: 4. Here the CDR3 reads CASSPPGGTGELFF. CDR3 coding DNA: TGTGCCAGCAGCCCGCCGGGGGGCACCGGGGAGCTGTTTTTT. Full variable domain (remainder filled in from reference TRBV5-4 and TRBJ2-2): ETGVTQSPTHLIKTRGQQVTLRCSSQSGHNTVSWYQQALGQGPQFIFQYYREEENGRGNFPPRFSGLQFPNYSSELNVNALELDDSALYLCASSPPGGTGELFFGEGSRLTVL.

The chain joins TRBV24-1 to TRBJ2-1; a possible D gene is TRBD2 (6 bases). Germline-derived CDR1 and CDR2 are KGHDR and SFDVKD. V dropped 4 bases and J dropped 3 bases, with 12 bases sitting between them. The CDR3 loop spans 15 amino acids. The CDR3: CATSDTRGYYNEQFF. The CDR3 DNA follows: TGTGCCACCAGTGACACCCGGGGGTACTACAATGAGCAGTTCTTC.

This clonotype was recorded a few times. The chain employs TRBV6-5 and TRBJ1-1, with a possible D match to TRBD1 (6 bases). From germline, CDR1 is MNHEY and CDR2 SVGAGI. V lost 5 bases and J lost 10, with 14 bases in between. The CDR3 totals 12 residues. This chain's CDR3 is CASSPGRGLAFF. CDR3 sequence (DNA): TGTGCCAGCAGTCCCGGCAGGGGATTAGCTTTCTTT.

This clonotype came up many times. The V call is TRBV11-1, the J call TRBJ2-2, with D uncertain. Trimming removed 0 bases from V and 1 base from J, with 3 bases in between. Germline V CDR1 and CDR2: SGHAT, FQDESV (reference sequence). The CDR3 has 14 residues. The CDR3 is CASSLAENTGELFF. CDR3 nucleotide sequence: TGTGCCAGCAGCTTAGCGGAGAACACCGGGGAGCTGTTTTTT.

In DNA form, the CDR3 reads TGTGCCAGCAGCCAAGTACGGGGGGGTCAGACAGATACGCAGTATTTT. This translates into CASSQVRGGQTDTQYF. The rearrangement links TRBV3-1 to TRBJ2-3; TRBD2 matches at 8 bases. Losses at the gene ends were 1 base for V and 3 bases for J; bases not matched to a gene: 6. CDR1 is LGHDT, CDR2 YNNKEL, per germline (reference sequence). The CDR3 spans 16 residues.

The CDR3 reads CASSLKQSTDTQYF. The CDR3 DNA is TGTGCCAGCAGCTTAAAGCAGAGCACAGATACGCAGTATTTT. This chain links TRBV11-2 with TRBJ2-3; D is unclear. Germline V gene sequence: CDR1 SGHAT, CDR2 FQNNGV. V lost 2 bases to trimming and J lost 0 bases, with 6 bases between them. The CDR3 sequence is 14 residues long.

This clonotype came up many times. Germline and junction disagree at one end, which may indicate a read error. The chain couples TRBV5-1 to TRBJ2-6, with D maybe TRBD2 (6 bases). The CDR3 consists of 15 residues. CDR1 and CDR2 from the germline V gene are SGHRS and YFSETQ. In DNA form, the CDR3 reads TGTGCCAGCAGCTTAGGAGGGGCTGGGGCCAACGTCCTGACTTTC. Protein product: CASSLGGAGANVLTF.

A few counts support this clonotype. The V gene is TRBV5-1, the J gene TRBJ2-3; 8 bases are shared with TRBD2. The CDR3 extends over 17 amino acids. Germline trimming cut 0 bases from V and 0 bases from J; bases unmatched to any gene: 6. The germline CDR1 and CDR2 sequences are SGHRS and YFSETQ. Here the CDR3 reads CASSLEASGSSTDTQYF. DNA of the CDR3: TGCGCCAGCAGCTTGGAGGCTAGCGGGTCAAGCACAGATACGCAGTATTTT.

This clonotype was found many times. The CDR3: CASRGEGQETQYF. The CDR3 DNA reads as TGCGCCAGTCGGGGTGAGGGGCAAGAGACCCAGTACTTC. The chain couples TRBV5-1 to TRBJ2-5; D tentatively fits TRBD1 or TRBD2 (5 bases each). Germline CDR1 and CDR2: SGHRS and YFSETQ. Between the trimmed V and J ends, which lost 8 bases and 2 bases, there was a span of 13 bases. The CDR3 has 13 amino acids. Looking up the rest from reference TRBV5-1 and TRBJ2-5 gives the full variable domain: KAGVTQTPRYLIKTRGQQVTLSCSPISGHRSVSWYQQTPGQGLQFLFEYFSETQRNKGNFPGRFSGRQFSNSRSEMNVSTLELGDSALYLCASRGEGQETQYFGPGTRLLVL.

This clonotype was seen only a few times. J is TRBJ1-1 and V is TRBV7-2; no clear D gene. Germline V CDR1 and CDR2: SGHTA, FQGNSA. The CDR3 consists of 15 residues. V gave up 5 bases and J gave up 6 bases, with 19 bases separating them. The CDR3 nucleotides read TGTGCCAGCAGCCAAAACCGACCCGTCGACGCTGAAGCTTTCTTT. It translates to CASSQNRPVDAEAFF.

This clonotype was seen more than once but under ten times. The chain joins TRBV28 to TRBJ2-7; 11 bases map to TRBD2. The CDR3 is made up of 15 amino acids. V shed 4 bases, J shed 2 bases, and the junction held 4 bases outside the gene matches. Germline lookup yields CDR1 MDHEN and CDR2 SYDVKM. This CDR3 is CASSSRLAGPYEQYV. CDR3 coding DNA: TGTGCCAGCAGTTCCAGACTAGCGGGACCCTACGAGCAGTACGTC.

This clonotype has just a few counts. The rearrangement joins TRBV6-5 to TRBJ1-1; tentatively, D is TRBD1 (5 bases). The germline V and J ends were trimmed by 8 bases and 2 bases, with 24 bases remaining between them. This CDR3 has 17 residues. The germline V gene has CDR1 MNHEY and CDR2 SVGAGI. CDR3 bases: TGTGCCAGCCTTAAGAGGCTTTTTGGGGCGGGCAACACTGAAGCTTTCTTT. Residues: CASLKRLFGAGNTEAFF.

This clonotype was counted a few times. This rearrangement joins TRBV19 to TRBJ1-1, with unresolved D. The CDR3 has 13 residues. The germline V gene encodes CDR1 LNHDA and CDR2 SQIVND (reference sequence). With 2 bases removed from V and 3 bases from J, the gap between germline ends came to 7 bases. The CDR3 here is CASSIPGYTEAFF. The DNA of the CDR3 is TGTGCCAGTAGTATACCGGGCTACACTGAAGCTTTCTTT.

The chain couples TRBV7-9 to TRBJ1-5; D ambiguous. Between the trimmed V and J ends, which lost 6 bases and 0 bases, there was a span of 12 bases. This CDR3 has 15 amino acids. Germline values: CDR1 SEHNR, CDR2 FQNEAQ (reference sequence). The CDR3 here is CASSSDGSSNQPQHF. The CDR3 coding sequence is TGTGCCAGCAGTTCGGACGGAAGTAGCAATCAGCCCCAGCATTTT.

This clonotype was seen a handful of times. The chain combines TRBV20-1 with TRBJ2-3, with D perhaps TRBD2 (5 bases). The CDR3 spans 15 residues. V dropped 3 bases and J dropped 2 bases, with 15 bases sitting between them. Germline V gives CDR1 DFQATT, CDR2 SNEGSKA (reference sequence). CDR3 sequence reads: CSARSGWKSTDTQYF. The CDR3, as DNA: TGCAGTGCTAGGTCGGGATGGAAGTCCACAGATACGCAGTATTTT.

V is TRBV28 and J is TRBJ2-2, with D perhaps TRBD1 or TRBD2 (6 bases each). V gave up 6 bases and J gave up 7 bases, with 21 bases separating them. Per germline, CDR1 MDHEN and CDR2 SYDVKM. CDR3 length: 16 amino acids. CDR3 nucleotides: TGTGCCAGCAGCATTCGATGGGGGGCAGGCGACGGGGAGCTGTTTTTT. It codes for CASSIRWGAGDGELFF.

This chain uses TRBV28 with TRBJ2-5; 10 nucleotides align to TRBD1. The CDR3 extends over 13 amino acids. Germline V gives CDR1 MDHEN, CDR2 SYDVKM. V lost 8 bases to trimming and J lost 5 bases; unmatched junction nucleotides: 5. DNA of the CDR3: TGTGCCAGCGTGACAGGGGGCGGGGAGACCCAGTACTTC. Protein: CASVTGGGETQYF.

This clonotype was found a few times. The V and J genes are TRBV7-9 and TRBJ2-7; 10 bases fit TRBD1. The CDR3 contains 15 residues. V lost 5 bases, J lost 4 bases, and 8 bases stayed unmatched. The germline CDR1 and CDR2 sequences are SEHNR and FQNEAQ (reference sequence). CDR3 DNA sequence: TGTGCCAGCAGCCCCGTCGGGACAGGGGTTTACGAGCAGTACTTC. It yields the protein CASSPVGTGVYEQYF.